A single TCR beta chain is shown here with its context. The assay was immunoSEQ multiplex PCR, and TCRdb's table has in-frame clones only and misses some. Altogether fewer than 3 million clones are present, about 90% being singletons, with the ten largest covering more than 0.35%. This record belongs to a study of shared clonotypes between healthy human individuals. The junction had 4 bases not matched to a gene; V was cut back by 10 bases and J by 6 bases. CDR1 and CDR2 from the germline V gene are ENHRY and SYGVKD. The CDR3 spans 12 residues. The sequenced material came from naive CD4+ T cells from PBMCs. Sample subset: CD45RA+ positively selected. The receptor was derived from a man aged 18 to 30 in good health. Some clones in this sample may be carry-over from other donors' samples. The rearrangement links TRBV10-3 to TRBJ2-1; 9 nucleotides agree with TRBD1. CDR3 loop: CATGTGFNEQFF. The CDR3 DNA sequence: TGTGCCACAGGGACAGGGTTCAATGAGCAGTTCTTC.